Below are 4 T cell receptor beta chains sequenced from a single sample in a study of Ad26.COV2.S vaccination and SARS-CoV-2 variants. Treatment in this sample: 15 to 20 received Ad26.COV2.S at low or high dose, single or two shots; 5 received placebo; per-sample allocation not given. The study sampled participants on day 63 after the first vaccine or placebo injection. TCRdb's table, derived via immunoSEQ multiplex PCR, lists solely in-frame clones and lacks some. The sample records about 680,000 clones, roughly 90% being singletons. The sequences come from peripheral blood, collected in a trial of Ad26.COV2.S vaccine versus placebo. The receptors stem from a person between 18 and 65 years old who received the Ad26.COV2.S COVID-19 vaccine or a placebo.

J is TRBJ1-2 and V is TRBV4-2; TRBD1 matches at 10 bases. CDR1 and CDR2 from the germline V gene are LGHNA and YNFKEQ. Unmatched junction bases numbered 3, after V lost 0 bases and J lost 2 bases. This CDR3 is 16 amino acids long. The CDR3 DNA sequence: TGTGCCAGCAGCCAAGAAAGACAGGGGGCAAACTATGGCTACACCTTC. It is translated as CASSQERQGANYGYTF.

The rearrangement uses TRBV2 and TRBJ1-5, with D unclear. Trimming left V 8 bases short and J 1 base short, with 12 bases between. This CDR3 has 14 amino acids. The germline gives CDR1 SNHLY, CDR2 FYNNEI. This chain's CDR3 is CASGGIDSNQPQHF. CDR3 nucleotides: TGTGCCAGCGGAGGGATAGACAGCAATCAGCCCCAGCATTTT.

The chain couples TRBV7-9 to TRBJ2-2; possibly TRBD2 for D (6 bases). The CDR3 extends over 17 amino acids. The germline V and J ends were trimmed by 6 bases and 0 bases, with 17 bases remaining between them. Germline assignment: CDR1 SEHNR and CDR2 FQNEAQ (reference sequence). For the CDR3, the DNA is TGTGCCAGCAGTCTAGCGTCCGGGGCTACGAACACCGGGGAGCTGTTTTTT. This encodes CASSLASGATNTGELFF.

Points on this clone: Other DNA sequences in this sample translate to the same CDR3. The chain couples TRBV14 to TRBJ2-1; D may be TRBD1 (6 bases). The germline V gene has CDR1 SGHDN and CDR2 FVKESK. V dropped 3 bases and J dropped 0 bases, with 9 bases sitting between them. The CDR3 has 15 amino acids. The CDR3 spells CASSQDSSSYNEQFF. The CDR3 nucleotides are TGTGCCAGCAGCCAGGACAGTAGCTCCTACAATGAGCAGTTCTTC. Based on the CDR3 plus reference TRBV14 and TRBJ2-1, the full variable domain is EAGVTQFPSHSVIEKGQTVTLRCDPISGHDNLYWYRRVMGKEIKFLLHFVKESKQDESGMPNNRFLAERTGGTYSTLKVQPAELEDSGVYFCASSQDSSSYNEQFFGPGTRLTVL.